Listed here are 5 T cell receptor beta chains from one sample, sequenced in a study of breast tumors, draining lymph nodes, adjacent tissues. TCRdb recomputed calls from the multiplex PCR reads with MiXCR, one row per CDR3 protein. This table has about 120,000 distinct CDR3 sequences, less than 20% appearing once. Breast cancer patients provided tissue from their axillary draining lymph nodes. Sequenced input: axillary lymph node tissue. Every receptor here comes from a female donor with breast cancer. Some clones in this sample may be carry-over from other donors' samples.

This clonotype was found a few times. Since a much larger clone is just one base distant, this may be a read error. The V call is TRBV2, the J call TRBJ2-7, with 11 bases lining up with TRBD1. Germline CDR1 and CDR2: SNHLY and FYNNEI. The junction had 7 bases not matched to a gene; V was cut back by 2 bases and J by 7 bases. This CDR3 is 15 amino acids long. CDR3 protein: CASSELGQGASEQYF. The CDR3 DNA sequence: TGTGCCAGCAGTGAACTCGGACAGGGGGCCTCTGAGCAGTACTTC.

There are many counts of this clonotype. V is TRBV4-2 and J is TRBJ2-3; TRBD1 agrees at 8 bases. The CDR3 is 15 residues long. CDR1 and CDR2 (germline): LGHNA, YNFKEQ. Germline trimming cut 1 base from V and 2 bases from J; bases unmatched to any gene: 2. The CDR3 spells CASSQGTGPTDTQYF. CDR3 DNA: TGTGCCAGCAGCCAAGGGACAGGGCCCACAGATACGCAGTATTTT.

The sample holds many counts of this clonotype. J is TRBJ2-1 and V is TRBV20-1; the D gene is possibly TRBD2 (5 bases). Trimming pared 6 bases from V and 7 bases from J, leaving 19 bases between. Germline V gene lookup returns CDR1 DFQATT and CDR2 SNEGSKA (reference sequence). This CDR3 has 14 residues. Here the CDR3 DNA reads TGCAGTGCACAAGACGGGGAAAGCCTAAATGAGCAGTTCTTC. Translated, it gives CSAQDGESLNEQFF.

This clonotype was recorded at least ten times. V and J are TRBV12-3 or TRBV12-4 and TRBJ1-2, with TRBD1 matching over 11 bases. The CDR3 length is 14 residues. With V trimmed by 6 bases and J by 7 bases, 7 bases remained unmatched. CDR3 DNA: TGTGCCAGCAGACCCTCCGGGACAGGGGGTGGCTACACCTTC. This sequence encodes CASRPSGTGGGYTF.

The gene calls are TRBV4-2 and TRBJ1-4; 11 bases are shared with TRBD1. From germline, CDR1 is LGHNA and CDR2 YNFKEQ. V trimming: 3 bases; J trimming: 8 bases; junction bases outside the gene matches: 5. The CDR3 spans 15 residues. CDR3 residues: CASSQTDRGREKLFF. The CDR3 DNA sequence: TGTGCCAGCAGCCAGACGGACAGGGGGCGGGAAAAACTGTTTTTT.